Listed here are 23 T cell receptor beta chains from one sample, sequenced in a study of metastatic and nonmetastatic thyroid tumors (dated by TCRdb to the early 2020s). Preparation of the library involved PCR. Sequencing was performed on an Illumina HiSeq 4000. The public sequencing data were trimmed at Q25 with fastp and processed into clonotypes with MiXCR by TCRdb, which kept only in-frame beta chains. The table for this sample lists roughly 38,000 clones; approximately 19% of them were counted only once. The ten largest make up approximately 16% of the sample. Before undergoing thyroid surgery, none of the patients had been given any kind of treatment. Sequencing was done on a sample of blood. The receptors come from a female donor with papillary thyroid cancer or a benign thyroid nodule (not recorded which). Some clones in this sample may be carry-over from other donors' samples.

This sequence joins TRBV4-1 and TRBJ2-3; 7 bases align to TRBD2. Germline CDR1 and CDR2: MGHRA and YSYEKL. The CDR3 consists of 16 residues. V lost 2 bases, J lost 2 bases, and 7 bases stayed unmatched. CDR3 in amino acids: CASSQPRLAPTDTQYF. The CDR3 DNA follows: TGCGCCAGCAGCCAACCCCGACTAGCCCCCACAGATACGCAGTATTTT.

Of note for this clone: Its ends do not fully match the called genes, so a read error is possible. This chain uses TRBV11-1 with TRBJ2-7, with D possibly being TRBD2 (6 bases). In germline, CDR1 is SGHAT, CDR2 FQDESV (reference sequence). The CDR3 sequence is 16 residues long. The CDR3 reads CASSAPGSGSANDQYF. CDR3 DNA: TGTGCCAGCAGCGCGCCGGGTAGCGGTAGTGCCAACGATCAGTACTTC.

This clone was seen ten or more times. The CDR3 sequence: CASSRGTIMKTQYF. The DNA for the CDR3 is TGTGCCAGCAGCCGCGGGACTATCATGAAGACCCAGTACTTC. The chain employs TRBV6-1 and TRBJ2-5, with 7 nucleotides matching TRBD2. Germline-derived CDR1 and CDR2 are MNHNS and SASEGT. J was trimmed by 6 bases and V by 6 bases; bases with no gene match: 10. This CDR3 has 14 amino acids.

Ten or more counts support this clone. The V and J genes are TRBV25-1 and TRBJ2-1; D ambiguous. The V gene lost 1 base and the J gene lost 6 bases, with 19 bases spanning the gap. Germline V CDR1 and CDR2: MGHDK, SYGVNS. This CDR3 region has 17 residues. The CDR3 nucleotides read TGTGCCAGCAGTGAATCCGTTTCTAACTGGGTCTTCAATGAGCAGTTCTTC. Its translation is CASSESVSNWVFNEQFF.

This clone was recorded at least ten times. The chain uses TRBV6-4 and TRBJ1-4; D is uncertain. Germline values: CDR1 MRHNA, CDR2 SNTAGT. CDR3 length: 15 residues. The V end lost 4 bases, the J end lost 6 bases, and 15 bases lay between the germline ends. The CDR3 DNA reads TGTGCCAGCAGTGTCCAAGGCGGGTCGGATGAAAAACTGTTTTTT. As protein: CASSVQGGSDEKLFF.

This clone appeared a few times. Other DNA sequences in the same sample also yield this CDR3. This chain uses TRBV19 with TRBJ2-3, with a tentative D call TRBD1 (5 bases). The CDR3 loop spans 13 amino acids. Germline lookup yields CDR1 LNHDA and CDR2 SQIVND (reference sequence). V was shortened by 5 bases and J by 5 bases, with 11 bases between the two germline ends. The CDR3: CASSLLQGDTQYF. The CDR3 DNA is TGTGCCAGTAGTCTACTCCAGGGAGATACGCAGTATTTT. Full variable domain (remainder filled in from reference TRBV19 and TRBJ2-3): DGGITQSPKYLFRKEGQNVTLSCEQNLNHDAMYWYRQDPGQGLRLIYYSQIVNDFQKGDIAEGYSVSREKKESFPLTVTSAQKNPTAFYLCASSLLQGDTQYFGPGTRLTVL.

By proportion, this clone is medium-sized (0.01 to 0.1%). The rearrangement uses TRBV20-1 and TRBJ2-1; 8 bases map to TRBD2. Trimming took 7 bases from V and 5 from J; bases not matched to a gene: 7. CDR1 DFQATT and CDR2 SNEGSKA come from the germline V gene (reference sequence). The CDR3 totals 13 residues. The CDR3 DNA sequence: TGCAGTGTTTGGACGGGGGGGGACAATGAGCAGTTCTTC. It encodes CSVWTGGDNEQFF.

This clone was seen repeatedly, ten times or more. The same CDR3 is also encoded by other DNA sequences in this sample. The chain recombines TRBV19 with TRBJ2-2, with D possibly TRBD2 on 5 matching bases. The CDR3 has 14 residues. CDR1 is LNHDA, CDR2 SQIVND, per germline (reference sequence). The V end lost 8 bases, the J end lost 3 bases, and 13 bases lay between the germline ends. CDR3 sequence (DNA): TGTGCCAGTCGGGGTCGGGAAGACACCGGGGAGCTGTTTTTT. Protein: CASRGREDTGELFF.

The rearrangement links TRBV6-1 to TRBJ1-1; D not resolved. V dropped 5 bases and J dropped 3 bases, with 13 bases sitting between them. The germline gives CDR1 MNHNS, CDR2 SASEGT. The CDR3 is 14 residues long. The CDR3 region is CASSRTEGYTEAFF. CDR3 in DNA: TGTGCCAGCAGTCGAACCGAAGGGTACACTGAAGCTTTCTTT.

The sample holds many counts of this clone. This sequence joins TRBV11-2 and TRBJ2-4, with D hard to call. CDR1 and CDR2 from the germline V gene are SGHAT and FQNNGV. The germline V and J ends were trimmed by 5 bases and 6 bases, with 14 bases remaining between them. The CDR3 totals 14 residues. The CDR3 protein is CASSVSPSLNIQYF. CDR3 bases: TGTGCCAGCAGCGTTTCCCCATCCTTAAACATTCAGTACTTC.

In this sample, this clone turned up many times. The chain combines TRBV20-1 with TRBJ2-1; D ambiguous. Per germline, CDR1 DFQATT and CDR2 SNEGSKA (reference sequence). Trimming took 4 bases from V and 9 from J, leaving 4 bases between them. CDR3 length: 9 residues. CDR3 nucleotide sequence: TGCAGTGCTAAGGGTGAGCAGTTCTTC. Amino acid sequence: CSAKGEQFF.

This clone occurred many times. V gene TRBV9 combines with J gene TRBJ1-1; D possibly corresponds to TRBD1 (5 bases). In germline, CDR1 is SGDLS, CDR2 YYNGEE. V lost 0 bases and J lost 1, with 10 bases in between. CDR3 length: 15 residues. CDR3 sequence reads: CASSVDLRENTEAFF. The CDR3 coding sequence is TGTGCCAGCAGCGTAGATCTCAGGGAGAACACTGAAGCTTTCTTT.

There are a few counts of this clone. The V and J genes are TRBV5-4 and TRBJ2-5; D is possibly TRBD2 (7 bases). Trimming removed 0 bases at V and 5 bases at J, with 20 bases between. This CDR3 is 17 amino acids long. The germline gives CDR1 SGHNT, CDR2 YYREEE (reference sequence). CDR3 nucleotides: TGTGCCAGCAGCTTGGTGGCGGGGGCGATACAAGGGGAGACCCAGTACTTC. This encodes CASSLVAGAIQGETQYF.

This clone was detected many times. This chain connects TRBV9 to TRBJ1-5; a possible D gene is TRBD1 (5 bases). Germline-derived CDR1 and CDR2 are SGDLS and YYNGEE. The CDR3 totals 15 residues. The ends were cut back, 0 bases at V and 3 bases at J, with 10 bases in the middle. The CDR3 region is CASSVGGQNNQPQHF. In DNA form, the CDR3 reads TGTGCCAGCAGCGTAGGCGGACAAAACAATCAGCCCCAGCATTTT.

The V and J genes are TRBV19 and TRBJ2-2, with 7 nucleotides matching TRBD1. The ends lost 0 bases at V and 11 bases at J; junction bases unmatched: 9. Per the germline V gene, CDR1 is LNHDA and CDR2 is SQIVND (reference sequence). The CDR3 runs 15 residues. In nucleotides, the CDR3 is TGTGCCAGTAGTATAGAATACAGGGGTACGTCAGAGCTGTTTTTT. It is translated as CASSIEYRGTSELFF.

This clone showed up many times. This chain links TRBV28 with TRBJ2-7; D not resolved. CDR1 and CDR2 from the germline V gene are MDHEN and SYDVKM. With 6 bases removed from V and 9 bases from J, the gap between germline ends came to 9 bases. The CDR3 spans 10 residues. CDR3 sequence: CASSSPWQYF. The CDR3, as DNA: TGTGCCAGCAGCTCACCTTGGCAGTACTTC.

This clone was picked up many times. V gene TRBV14 combines with J gene TRBJ2-1, with 7 bases identical to TRBD2. The germline V gene encodes CDR1 SGHDN and CDR2 FVKESK. This CDR3 has 17 amino acids. V was pared by 3 bases and J by 4 bases, with 12 bases of the junction left unmatched. CDR3 coding DNA: TGTGCCAGCAGCCATCGGATGGCTAGCGGTATATACAATGAGCAGTTCTTC. This codes for CASSHRMASGIYNEQFF.

This clone was seen repeatedly, ten times or more. V usage is TRBV2 and J usage is TRBJ1-2; TRBD1 might be the D (5 bases). V lost 7 bases and J 3 bases, leaving 12 bases between the germline ends. Germline values: CDR1 SNHLY, CDR2 FYNNEI. This CDR3 has 13 amino acids. CDR3 sequence reads: CASIPGTDYGYTF. The CDR3 DNA is TGTGCCAGCATCCCCGGGACCGACTATGGCTACACCTTC.

This clone was observed a handful of times. The chain carries TRBV6-4 and TRBJ2-3; the match to TRBD2 covers 8 bases. Per the germline V gene, CDR1 is MRHNA and CDR2 is SNTAGT. The J segment lost 4 bases and the V segment lost 5 bases, leaving 5 bases of the junction unmatched. The CDR3 is 14 residues long. This CDR3 reads CASSSGGRSDTQYF. Written as DNA, the CDR3 is TGTGCCAGCAGTTCAGGCGGGAGGTCAGATACGCAGTATTTT.

This clone was detected a few times. The junction departs from germline at one end; a sequencing error may be responsible. The chain employs TRBV28 and TRBJ1-2; possibly TRBD1 for D (6 bases). The CDR3 consists of 15 residues. From germline, CDR1 is MDHEN and CDR2 SYDVKM. CDR3 DNA: TGTTCCAGCAGTCAATGGACAGCCGCTAACTATGGCTACACCTTC. Translating gives CSSSQWTAANYGYTF.

The rearrangement links TRBV20-1 to TRBJ1-2; 11 bases are shared with TRBD1. Germline loops: CDR1 DFQATT, CDR2 SNEGSKA (reference sequence). The junction had 4 bases not matched to a gene; V was cut back by 6 bases and J by 4 bases. CDR3 size: 13 residues. This CDR3 reads CSAGQGAGYGYTF. For the CDR3, the DNA is TGCAGTGCCGGACAGGGGGCTGGCTATGGCTACACCTTC.

The table lists this clone with a few counts. The chain employs TRBV25-1 and TRBJ2-2; D is uncertain. V lost 2 bases and J lost 3, with 10 bases in between. Germline V lookup: CDR1 MGHDK, CDR2 SYGVNS. The CDR3 is 15 residues long. CDR3 in amino acids: CASSENKAHTGELFF. The CDR3 DNA sequence: TGTGCCAGCAGTGAAAATAAGGCGCACACCGGGGAGCTGTTTTTT.

This clone has at least ten counts. The chain uses TRBV20-1 and TRBJ2-1; TRBD2 agrees at 9 bases. The CDR3 covers 14 residues. The trim removed 2 bases at V and 7 bases at J, leaving 6 bases unmatched. Germline lookup yields CDR1 DFQATT and CDR2 SNEGSKA (reference sequence). This CDR3 reads CSARFATSGNEQFF. The CDR3, as DNA: TGCAGTGCTAGATTCGCGACTAGCGGAAATGAGCAGTTCTTC.